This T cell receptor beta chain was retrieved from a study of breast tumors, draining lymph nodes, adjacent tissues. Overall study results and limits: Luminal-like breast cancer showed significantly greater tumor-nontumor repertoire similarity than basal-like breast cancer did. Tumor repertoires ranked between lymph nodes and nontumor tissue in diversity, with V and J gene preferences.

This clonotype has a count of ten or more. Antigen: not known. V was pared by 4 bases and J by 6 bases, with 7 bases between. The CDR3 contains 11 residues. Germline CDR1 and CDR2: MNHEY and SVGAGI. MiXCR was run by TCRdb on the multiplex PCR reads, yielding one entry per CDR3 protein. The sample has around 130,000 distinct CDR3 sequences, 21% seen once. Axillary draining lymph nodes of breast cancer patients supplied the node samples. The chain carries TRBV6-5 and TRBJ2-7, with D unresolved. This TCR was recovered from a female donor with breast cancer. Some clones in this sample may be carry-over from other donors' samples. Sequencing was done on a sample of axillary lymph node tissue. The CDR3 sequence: CASSSFGEQYF. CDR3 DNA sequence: TGTGCCAGCAGTTCCTTCGGCGAGCAGTACTTC.